The 3 T cell receptor beta chains listed next were all sequenced from one sample in a study of identical twins. TCRdb passed the 5' RACE reads through MiXCR, listing each CDR3 protein once. The table has around 250,000 distinct CDR3 sequences, 6.5% to 8% seen once. In addition, the sample was reused for a study of T cells expressing NK-cell markers.

Sequencing used CD8+ T cells sorted from blood. These receptors were collected from a woman between 18 and 29 years old in good health.

This clonotype occurred a few times. This chain uses TRBV9 with TRBJ1-1; D is undetermined. The CDR3 has 13 amino acids. The V and J ends lost 5 bases and 1 base respectively, with 9 bases between them. The germline V gene has CDR1 SGDLS and CDR2 YYNGEE. The DNA for the CDR3 is TGTGCCAGCAGTGCTAGAACGAACACTGAAGCTTTCTTT. Residues: CASSARTNTEAFF.

This clonotype was seen a handful of times. The chain carries TRBV9 and TRBJ2-1, with a weak D call TRBD2 (5 bases). CDR3 length: 16 residues. Trimming removed 4 bases from V and 4 bases from J, with 18 bases in between. The V gene's germline CDR1 is SGDLS and CDR2 YYNGEE. The CDR3 region is CASSPRSGPVYNEQFF. As DNA, the CDR3 is TGTGCCAGCAGCCCACGCAGCGGTCCGGTGTACAATGAGCAGTTCTTC. Full variable domain (outside the CDR3, taken from reference TRBV9 and TRBJ2-1): DSGVTQTPKHLITATGQRVTLRCSPRSGDLSVYWYQQSLDQGLQFLIQYYNGEERAKGNILERFSAQQFPDLHSELNLSSLELGDSALYFCASSPRSGPVYNEQFFGPGTRLTVL.

This clonotype has more than one count but fewer than ten. The V and J genes are TRBV9 and TRBJ1-1; 7 nucleotides align to TRBD1. This CDR3 spans 16 amino acids. The germline CDR1 and CDR2 sequences are SGDLS and YYNGEE. The junction had 10 bases not matched to a gene; V was cut back by 4 bases and J by 1 base. CDR3 sequence reads: CASSPLRDSENTEAFF. The CDR3 bases are TGTGCCAGCAGCCCGCTCCGGGACAGTGAGAACACTGAAGCTTTCTTT.